These T cell receptor beta chains were read from a single sample in a study of CD8 T cells in ankylosing spondylitis. MiXCR, run by TCRdb on the 5' RACE reads, gives a single entry per CDR3 protein. This table holds roughly 280,000 distinct CDR3 sequences, over 15% found once. The sequenced sample was blood, either unsorted or a sorted T cell fraction (not recorded which). These receptor sequences come from a male donor with ankylosing spondylitis or in good health (not recorded which). CDR3s include the opening cysteine and the closing phenylalanine or tryptophan. The D gene is left open where the match is weak. The size field is filled for only some rows; it gives once, few, many or a size class.

v_gene: TRBV9; abundance: few; j_gene: TRBJ1-3; d_gene: -; CDR3nt: TGTGCCAGCAGCGTCGGACACCCGAGCTCTGGAAACACCATATATTTT; CDR3aa: CASSVGHPSSGNTIYF
v_gene: TRBV5-1; abundance: many; j_gene: TRBJ2-1; d_gene: TRBD1; CDR3nt: TGCGCCAGCAGCGTGGGACAGGGGTTGGATGAGCAGTTCTTC; CDR3aa: CASSVGQGLDEQFF
v_gene: TRBV6-1; abundance: few; j_gene: TRBJ2-1; d_gene: TRBD2; CDR3nt: TGTGCCTCGAGAGTCAACCGGGACTACAACAATGAGCAGTTCTTC; CDR3aa: CASRVNRDYNNEQFF
v_gene: TRBV15; abundance: few; j_gene: TRBJ2-4; d_gene: -; CDR3nt: TGTGCCACCAGCAGAGAGGTCAGGGCTCTAGCCAAAAACATTCAGTACTTC; CDR3aa: CATSREVRALAKNIQYF
v_gene: TRBV10-3; abundance: -; j_gene: TRBJ2-2; d_gene: TRBD1; CDR3nt: TGTGCCATCACGGACAGGACCGGGGAGCTGTTTTTT; CDR3aa: CAITDRTGELFF
v_gene: TRBV3-1; abundance: few; j_gene: TRBJ2-5; d_gene: -; CDR3nt: TGTGCCAGCCAAACTCTGCGGGAGACCCAGTACTTC; CDR3aa: CASQTLRETQYF
v_gene: TRBV6-5; abundance: few; j_gene: TRBJ1-2; d_gene: TRBD1; CDR3nt: TGTGCCAGCAGTTACAGGGACAGGAACTATGGCTACACCTTC; CDR3aa: CASSYRDRNYGYTF
v_gene: TRBV15; abundance: few; j_gene: TRBJ1-4; d_gene: TRBD1; CDR3nt: TGTGCCACCAGCAGAGTACAGGGGGCGAGTGGTAATGAAAAACTGTTTTTT; CDR3aa: CATSRVQGASGNEKLFF
v_gene: TRBV5-5; abundance: -; j_gene: TRBJ2-3; d_gene: -; CDR3nt: TGTGCCAGCAGCTCCCGGGGTGGAGACACAGATACGCAGTATTTT; CDR3aa: CASSSRGGDTDTQYF
v_gene: TRBV5-1; abundance: once; j_gene: TRBJ2-5; d_gene: TRBD1; CDR3nt: TGCGCCAGCAGCGCAGGACAGGCGGGAGAGACCCAGTACTTC; CDR3aa: CASSAGQAGETQYF
v_gene: TRBV20-1; abundance: few; j_gene: TRBJ2-1; d_gene: -; CDR3nt: TGCAGTGCTAGAGGGGCCTACAATGAGCAGTTCTTC; CDR3aa: CSARGAYNEQFF
v_gene: TRBV21-1; abundance: -; j_gene: TRBJ1-5; d_gene: -; CDR3nt: TGTGCCAGCAGCGTACGACAGGGGGGTTCTTATCAGCCCCAGCATTTT; CDR3aa: CASSVRQGGSYQPQHF
v_gene: TRBV6-1; abundance: -; j_gene: TRBJ1-2; d_gene: -; CDR3nt: TGTGCCAGCAGTGATTGGGAAGGGGACTATGGCTACACCTTC; CDR3aa: CASSDWEGDYGYTF
v_gene: TRBV11-2; abundance: few; j_gene: TRBJ1-4; d_gene: -; CDR3nt: TGTGCCAGCAGCTTGTCAACTAATGAAAAACTGTTTTTT; CDR3aa: CASSLSTNEKLFF
v_gene: TRBV5-1; abundance: few; j_gene: TRBJ2-5; d_gene: TRBD2; CDR3nt: TGCGCCAGCAGCTTCGGGGGGAACCAAGAGACCCAGTACTTC; CDR3aa: CASSFGGNQETQYF
v_gene: TRBV12-3/TRBV12-4; abundance: many; j_gene: TRBJ1-5; d_gene: -; CDR3nt: TGTGCCAGCAGTTTGTCGCCAGCAGGGGTGGGCAATCAGCCCCAGCATTTT; CDR3aa: CASSLSPAGVGNQPQHF
v_gene: TRBV5-1; abundance: -; j_gene: TRBJ2-4; d_gene: -; CDR3nt: TGCGCCAGCAGCTCCGGAGGAGGGTCTCCCTCACTAGCCAAAAACATTCAGTACTTC; CDR3aa: CASSSGGGSPSLAKNIQYF
v_gene: TRBV20-1; abundance: many; j_gene: TRBJ2-1; d_gene: TRBD2; CDR3nt: TGCAGTGCTAGAGAAGGACTAGCGGCATCCTACAATGAGCAGTTCTTC; CDR3aa: CSAREGLAASYNEQFF
v_gene: TRBV20-1; abundance: few; j_gene: TRBJ2-6; d_gene: -; CDR3nt: TGCAGTGCTAGAGATCTATTTTCAGGGTCTGGGGCCAACGTCCTGACTTTC; CDR3aa: CSARDLFSGSGANVLTF
v_gene: TRBV20-1; abundance: many; j_gene: TRBJ2-3; d_gene: -; CDR3nt: TGCAGTGCTAGAGATGGGATTTTTACAGATACGCAGTATTTT; CDR3aa: CSARDGIFTDTQYF
v_gene: TRBV12-3/TRBV12-4; abundance: few; j_gene: TRBJ2-1; d_gene: -; CDR3nt: TGTGCCAGCAGTTTTGACGGGCGGCGGTTCTTC; CDR3aa: CASSFDGRRFF
v_gene: TRBV2; abundance: -; j_gene: TRBJ2-1; d_gene: -; CDR3nt: TGTGCCAGCACGGGAAGCTCCTACAATGAGCAGTTCTTC; CDR3aa: CASTGSSYNEQFF
v_gene: TRBV5-1; abundance: -; j_gene: TRBJ2-2; d_gene: -; CDR3nt: TGCGCCAGCACGGGTAGCAGCCAGATGAACACCGGGGAGCTGTTTTTT; CDR3aa: CASTGSSQMNTGELFF
v_gene: TRBV10-3; abundance: -; j_gene: TRBJ2-1; d_gene: -; CDR3nt: TGTGCCATCAGCTCTTCACACAATGAGCAGTTCTTC; CDR3aa: CAISSSHNEQFF
v_gene: TRBV11-2; abundance: few; j_gene: TRBJ2-5; d_gene: -; CDR3nt: TGTGCCAGCAGCTCGGTCTATAAGCAAGAGACCCAGTACTTC; CDR3aa: CASSSVYKQETQYF
v_gene: TRBV30; abundance: -; j_gene: TRBJ2-1; d_gene: TRBD1; CDR3nt: TGTGCCTGGAGGACAGGGCAAAGCGCGCAGTTCTTC; CDR3aa: CAWRTGQSAQFF
v_gene: TRBV19; abundance: -; j_gene: TRBJ2-3; d_gene: -; CDR3nt: TGTGCCAGTAGTATACAGCTGGGGATAGATACGCAGTATTTT; CDR3aa: CASSIQLGIDTQYF
v_gene: TRBV6-1; abundance: -; j_gene: TRBJ1-4; d_gene: -; CDR3nt: TGTGCCAGCAGTGAACAGGGGAGTGAAAAACTGTTTTTT; CDR3aa: CASSEQGSEKLFF
v_gene: TRBV5-1; abundance: -; j_gene: TRBJ2-1; d_gene: TRBD2; CDR3nt: TGCGCCAGCAGCCTCCGACTAGCGGGGGCGCGGCAAAATGAGCAGTTCTTC; CDR3aa: CASSLRLAGARQNEQFF
v_gene: TRBV9; abundance: -; j_gene: TRBJ1-1; d_gene: -; CDR3nt: TGTGCCAGCAGCGTAGGTGACACGTTGAACACTGGAGCTTTCTTT; CDR3aa: CASSVGDTLNTGAFF
v_gene: TRBV24-1; abundance: -; j_gene: TRBJ2-5; d_gene: TRBD1; CDR3nt: TGTGCCACCGGACAGGGGGTTTCGGAGACCCAGTACTTC; CDR3aa: CATGQGVSETQYF
v_gene: TRBV20-1; abundance: -; j_gene: TRBJ2-1; d_gene: TRBD2; CDR3nt: TGCAGTGCTAGACAAGGGGACTACCAGCAGTTCTTC; CDR3aa: CSARQGDYQQFF
v_gene: TRBV3-1; abundance: few; j_gene: TRBJ1-4; d_gene: -; CDR3nt: TGTGCCAGCAGCCAAGGACTAGATGAAAAACTGTTTTTT; CDR3aa: CASSQGLDEKLFF
v_gene: TRBV6-1; abundance: many; j_gene: TRBJ2-1; d_gene: -; CDR3nt: TGTGCCAGCAGTCCACCTAGAGGATCCTACAATGAGCAGTTCTTC; CDR3aa: CASSPPRGSYNEQFF
v_gene: TRBV7-8; abundance: few; j_gene: TRBJ1-4; d_gene: TRBD1; CDR3nt: TGTGCCAGCAGCCCCGGGACAGGGGGCTTCTCGAATGAAAAACTGTTTTTT; CDR3aa: CASSPGTGGFSNEKLFF
v_gene: TRBV27; abundance: many; j_gene: TRBJ2-1; d_gene: -; CDR3nt: TGTGCCAGCAGTACCCCCTCCTACAATGAGCAGTTCTTC; CDR3aa: CASSTPSYNEQFF
v_gene: TRBV2; abundance: few; j_gene: TRBJ2-3; d_gene: -; CDR3nt: TGTGCCAGCAGTGAAGTAGGACAGAGTATCACAGATACGCAGTATTTT; CDR3aa: CASSEVGQSITDTQYF
v_gene: TRBV28; abundance: many; j_gene: TRBJ1-6; d_gene: TRBD1; CDR3nt: TGTGCCTCCCGGACAGGGGTTAATTCACCCCTCCACTTT; CDR3aa: CASRTGVNSPLHF
v_gene: TRBV9; abundance: few; j_gene: TRBJ2-1; d_gene: TRBD2; CDR3nt: TGTGCCAGCAGCGTAGACGGGGGGGCCGCCACCTACAATGAGCAGTTCTTC; CDR3aa: CASSVDGGAATYNEQFF
v_gene: TRBV9; abundance: -; j_gene: TRBJ2-2; d_gene: TRBD2; CDR3nt: TGTGCCAGCAGCGTAGGAGCTAGCGGGCGAACCGGGGAGCTGTTTTTT; CDR3aa: CASSVGASGRTGELFF
v_gene: TRBV12-3/TRBV12-4; abundance: few; j_gene: TRBJ1-3; d_gene: -; CDR3nt: TGTGCCAGCACACCCCGCAAGACTTTCACTGGAAACACCATATATTTT; CDR3aa: CASTPRKTFTGNTIYF
v_gene: TRBV6-1; abundance: -; j_gene: TRBJ1-6; d_gene: -; CDR3nt: TGTGCCAGCAGGGAACAGGGTGGGGGTTCACCCCTCCACTTT; CDR3aa: CASREQGGGSPLHF
v_gene: TRBV5-1; abundance: few; j_gene: TRBJ2-5; d_gene: -; CDR3nt: TGCGCCAGCAGCTTGGATGGGACACAACAAGAGACCCAGTACTTC; CDR3aa: CASSLDGTQQETQYF
v_gene: TRBV27; abundance: few; j_gene: TRBJ2-1; d_gene: -; CDR3nt: TGTGCCAGCAGTACAACTAGTCGGCTTGAGCAGTTCTTC; CDR3aa: CASSTTSRLEQFF
v_gene: TRBV20-1; abundance: few; j_gene: TRBJ2-1; d_gene: -; CDR3nt: TGCAGTGCCCCGTCGGCTGGACGGGGGTGGTCCTACAATGAGCAGTTCTTC; CDR3aa: CSAPSAGRGWSYNEQFF
v_gene: TRBV24-1; abundance: -; j_gene: TRBJ2-2; d_gene: -; CDR3nt: TGTGCCACCAGTGATCGGGGGAGTGACACCGGGGAGCTGTTTTTT; CDR3aa: CATSDRGSDTGELFF
v_gene: TRBV3-1; abundance: few; j_gene: TRBJ1-5; d_gene: -; CDR3nt: TGTGCCAGCAGCCAGGCAAGGAGTAGCAATCAGCCCCAGCATTTT; CDR3aa: CASSQARSSNQPQHF
v_gene: TRBV18; abundance: -; j_gene: TRBJ2-2; d_gene: -; CDR3nt: TGTGCCAGCTCACAAGAAGGGGCGAACACCGGGGAGCTGTTTTTT; CDR3aa: CASSQEGANTGELFF
v_gene: TRBV6-5; abundance: many; j_gene: TRBJ2-3; d_gene: -; CDR3nt: TGTGCCAGCAGTTACTCCTTGGAGGGTGCAGATACGCAGTATTTT; CDR3aa: CASSYSLEGADTQYF
v_gene: TRBV5-1; abundance: -; j_gene: TRBJ2-2; d_gene: -; CDR3nt: TGCGCCAGCAGCTTGACGGAGCCGGGCACCGGGGAGCTGTTTTTT; CDR3aa: CASSLTEPGTGELFF
v_gene: TRBV7-2; abundance: -; j_gene: TRBJ2-2; d_gene: -; CDR3nt: TGTGCCAGCAGCTTAGGGGACCGCACCGGGGAGCTGTTTTTT; CDR3aa: CASSLGDRTGELFF